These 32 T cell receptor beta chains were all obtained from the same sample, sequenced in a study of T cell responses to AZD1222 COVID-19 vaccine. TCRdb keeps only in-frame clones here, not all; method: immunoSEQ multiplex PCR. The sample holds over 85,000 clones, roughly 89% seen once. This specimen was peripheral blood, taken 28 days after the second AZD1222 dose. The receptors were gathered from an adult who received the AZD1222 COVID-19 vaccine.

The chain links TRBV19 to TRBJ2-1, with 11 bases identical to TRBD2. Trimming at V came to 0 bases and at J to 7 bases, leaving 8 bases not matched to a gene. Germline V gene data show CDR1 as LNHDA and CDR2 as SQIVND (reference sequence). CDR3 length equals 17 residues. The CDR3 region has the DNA TGTGCCAGTAGTATAGATAGCCTAGCGGGAGGTAAGAATGAGCAGTTCTTC. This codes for CASSIDSLAGGKNEQFF. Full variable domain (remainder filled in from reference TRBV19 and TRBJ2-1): DGGITQSPKYLFRKEGQNVTLSCEQNLNHDAMYWYRQDPGQGLRLIYYSQIVNDFQKGDIAEGYSVSREKKESFPLTVTSAQKNPTAFYLCASSIDSLAGGKNEQFFGPGTRLTVL.

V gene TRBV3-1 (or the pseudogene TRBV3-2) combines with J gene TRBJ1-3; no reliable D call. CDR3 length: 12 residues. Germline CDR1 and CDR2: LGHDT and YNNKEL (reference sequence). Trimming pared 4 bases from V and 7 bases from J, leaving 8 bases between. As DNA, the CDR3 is TGTGCCAGCAGCCTCTCCGGGAACACCATATATTTT. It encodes CASSLSGNTIYF.

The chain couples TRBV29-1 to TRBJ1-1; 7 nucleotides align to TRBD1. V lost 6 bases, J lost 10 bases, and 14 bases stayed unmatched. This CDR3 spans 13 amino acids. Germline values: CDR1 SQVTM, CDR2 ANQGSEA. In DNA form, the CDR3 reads TGCAGCGTGGAACAGGGGATGTTAGATAGAGCTTTCTTT. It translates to CSVEQGMLDRAFF.

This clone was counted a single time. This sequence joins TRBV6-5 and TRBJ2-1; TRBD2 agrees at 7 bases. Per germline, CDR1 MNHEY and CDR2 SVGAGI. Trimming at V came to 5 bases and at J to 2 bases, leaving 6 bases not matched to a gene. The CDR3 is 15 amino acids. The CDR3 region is CASSPTRGAYNEQFF. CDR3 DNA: TGTGCCAGCAGTCCTACACGGGGGGCCTACAATGAGCAGTTCTTC.

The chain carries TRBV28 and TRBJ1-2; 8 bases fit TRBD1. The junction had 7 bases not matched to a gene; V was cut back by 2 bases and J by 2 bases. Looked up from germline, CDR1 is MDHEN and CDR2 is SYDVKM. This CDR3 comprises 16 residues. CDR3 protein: CASSLTTGVLNYGYTF. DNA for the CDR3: TGTGCCAGCAGTTTAACGACAGGGGTGCTAAACTATGGCTACACCTTC.

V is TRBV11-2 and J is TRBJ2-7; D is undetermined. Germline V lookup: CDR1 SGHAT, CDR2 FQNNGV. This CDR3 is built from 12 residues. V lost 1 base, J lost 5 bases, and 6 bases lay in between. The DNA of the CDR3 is TGTGCCAGCAGCTTAGTCACGGACGAGCAGTACTTC. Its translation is CASSLVTDEQYF.

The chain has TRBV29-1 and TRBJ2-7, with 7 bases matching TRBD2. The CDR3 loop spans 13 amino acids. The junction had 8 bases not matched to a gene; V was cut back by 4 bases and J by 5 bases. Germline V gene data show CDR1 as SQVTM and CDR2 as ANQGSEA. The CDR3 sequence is CSVGGGSGHEQYF. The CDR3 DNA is TGCAGCGTTGGTGGCGGGAGCGGACACGAGCAGTACTTC.

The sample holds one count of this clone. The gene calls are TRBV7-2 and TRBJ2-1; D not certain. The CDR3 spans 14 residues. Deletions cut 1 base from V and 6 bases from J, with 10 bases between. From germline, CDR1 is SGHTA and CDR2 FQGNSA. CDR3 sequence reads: CASSLVSQTNEQFF. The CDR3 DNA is TGTGCCAGCAGCTTAGTTTCACAGACCAATGAGCAGTTCTTC. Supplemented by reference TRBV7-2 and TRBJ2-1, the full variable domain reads GAGVSQSPSNKVTEKGKDVELRCDPISGHTALYWYRQSLGQGLEFLIYFQGNSAPDKSGLPSDRFSAERTGGSVSTLTIQRTQQEDSAVYLCASSLVSQTNEQFFGPGTRLTVL.

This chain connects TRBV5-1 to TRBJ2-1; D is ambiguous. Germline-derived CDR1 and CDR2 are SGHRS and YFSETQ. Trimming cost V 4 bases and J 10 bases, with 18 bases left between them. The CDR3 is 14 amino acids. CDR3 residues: CASSPPDPAREQFF. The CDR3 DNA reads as TGCGCCAGCAGCCCCCCGGACCCCGCAAGGGAGCAGTTCTTC.

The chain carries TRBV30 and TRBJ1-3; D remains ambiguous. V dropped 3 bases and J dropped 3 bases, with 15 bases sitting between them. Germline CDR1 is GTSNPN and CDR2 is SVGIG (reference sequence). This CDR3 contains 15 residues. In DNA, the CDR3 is TGTGCCTGGAGCTTGGTAATTGGACGTGGAAACACCATATATTTT. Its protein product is CAWSLVIGRGNTIYF.

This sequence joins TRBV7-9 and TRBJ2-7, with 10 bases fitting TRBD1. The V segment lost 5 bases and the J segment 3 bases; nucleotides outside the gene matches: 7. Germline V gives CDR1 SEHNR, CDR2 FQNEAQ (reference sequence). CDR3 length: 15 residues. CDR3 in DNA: TGTGCCAGCAGCCTCCTGGACAGGGGGAGCTACGAGCAGTACTTC. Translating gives CASSLLDRGSYEQYF.

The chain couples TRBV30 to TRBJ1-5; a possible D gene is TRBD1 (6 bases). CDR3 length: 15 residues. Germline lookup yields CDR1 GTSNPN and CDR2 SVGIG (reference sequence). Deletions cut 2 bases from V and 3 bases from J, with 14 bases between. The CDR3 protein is CAWSSADRYNQPQHF. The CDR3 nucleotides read TGTGCCTGGAGTTCTGCCGACAGGTACAATCAGCCCCAGCATTTT. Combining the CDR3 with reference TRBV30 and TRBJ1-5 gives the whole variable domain SQTIHQWPATLVQPVGSPLSLECTVEGTSNPNLYWYRQAAGRGLQLLFYSVGIGQISSEVPQNLSASRPQDRQFILSSKKLLLSDSGFYLCAWSSADRYNQPQHFGDGTRLSIL.

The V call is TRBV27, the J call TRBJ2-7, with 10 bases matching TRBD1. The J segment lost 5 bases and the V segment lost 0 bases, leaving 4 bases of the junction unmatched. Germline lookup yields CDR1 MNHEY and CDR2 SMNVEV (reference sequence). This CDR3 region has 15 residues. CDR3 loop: CASSLSYDRGHEQYF. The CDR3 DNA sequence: TGTGCCAGCAGTTTATCCTACGACAGGGGGCACGAGCAGTACTTC.

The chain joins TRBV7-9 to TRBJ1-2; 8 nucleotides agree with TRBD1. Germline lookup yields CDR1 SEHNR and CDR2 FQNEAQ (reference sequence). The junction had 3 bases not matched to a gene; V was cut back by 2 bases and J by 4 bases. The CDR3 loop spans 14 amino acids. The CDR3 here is CASSLRQGSYGYTF. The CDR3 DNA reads TGTGCCAGCAGCTTAAGACAGGGGTCCTATGGCTACACCTTC. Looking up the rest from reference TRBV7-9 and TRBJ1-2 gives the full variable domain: DTGVSQNPRHKITKRGQNVTFRCDPISEHNRLYWYRQTLGQGPEFLTYFQNEAQLEKSRLLSDRFSAERPKGSFSTLEIQRTEQGDSAMYLCASSLRQGSYGYTFGSGTRLTVV.

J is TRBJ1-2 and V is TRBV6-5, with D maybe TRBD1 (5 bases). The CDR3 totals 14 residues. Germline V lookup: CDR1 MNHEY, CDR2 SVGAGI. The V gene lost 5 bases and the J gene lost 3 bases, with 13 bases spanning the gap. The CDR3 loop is CASSPTDSYYGYTF. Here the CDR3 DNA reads TGTGCCAGCAGTCCGACCGACAGTTACTATGGCTACACCTTC.

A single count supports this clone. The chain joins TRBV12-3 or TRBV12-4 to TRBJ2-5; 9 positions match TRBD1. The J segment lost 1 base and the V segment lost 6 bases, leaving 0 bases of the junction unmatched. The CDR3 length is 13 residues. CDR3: CASRGQGQETQYF. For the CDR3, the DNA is TGTGCCAGCAGGGGACAGGGCCAAGAGACCCAGTACTTC.

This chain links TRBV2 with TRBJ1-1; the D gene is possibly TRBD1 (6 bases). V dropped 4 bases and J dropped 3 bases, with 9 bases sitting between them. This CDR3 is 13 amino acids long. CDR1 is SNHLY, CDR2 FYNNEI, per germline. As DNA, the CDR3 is TGTGCCAGCAGTGGAGACAGGTACACTGAAGCTTTCTTT. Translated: CASSGDRYTEAFF.

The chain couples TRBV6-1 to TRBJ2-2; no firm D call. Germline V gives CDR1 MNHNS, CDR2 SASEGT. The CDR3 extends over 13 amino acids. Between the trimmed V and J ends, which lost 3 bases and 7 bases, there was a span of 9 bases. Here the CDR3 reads CASSDLFNGELFF. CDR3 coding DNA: TGTGCCAGCAGTGATCTATTTAACGGGGAGCTGTTTTTT.

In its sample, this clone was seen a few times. CDR3 loop: CASSRDRGFSDTIYF. In nucleotides, the CDR3 is TGTGCCAGCTCCCGGGACAGGGGTTTTAGCGACACCATATATTTT. The chain uses TRBV6-5 and TRBJ1-3, with 10 bases matching TRBD1. The CDR3 totals 15 residues. The V segment lost 8 bases and the J segment 8 bases; nucleotides outside the gene matches: 12. CDR1 is MNHEY and CDR2 is SVGAGI in the germline V gene.

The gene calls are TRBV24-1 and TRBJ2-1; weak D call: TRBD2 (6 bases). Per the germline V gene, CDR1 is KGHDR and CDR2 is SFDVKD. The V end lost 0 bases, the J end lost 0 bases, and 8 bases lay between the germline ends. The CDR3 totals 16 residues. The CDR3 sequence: CATSDLRGGSYNEQFF. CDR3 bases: TGTGCCACCAGTGATTTGCGGGGAGGCTCCTACAATGAGCAGTTCTTC.

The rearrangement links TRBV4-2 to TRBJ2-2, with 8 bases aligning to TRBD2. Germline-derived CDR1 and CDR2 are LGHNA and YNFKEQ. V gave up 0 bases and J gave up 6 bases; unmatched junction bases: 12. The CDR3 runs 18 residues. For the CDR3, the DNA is TGTGCCAGCAGCCAAGAAGTCACGGTAGCGGGGTGGGCCGGGGAGCTGTTTTTT. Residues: CASSQEVTVAGWAGELFF.

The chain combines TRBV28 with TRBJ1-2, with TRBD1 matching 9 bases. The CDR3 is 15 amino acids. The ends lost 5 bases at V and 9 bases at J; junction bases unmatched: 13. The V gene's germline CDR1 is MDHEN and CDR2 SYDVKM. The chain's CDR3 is CASSPGTGTPMRYTF. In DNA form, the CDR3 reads TGTGCCAGCAGTCCCGGGACAGGGACTCCTATGCGCTACACCTTC.

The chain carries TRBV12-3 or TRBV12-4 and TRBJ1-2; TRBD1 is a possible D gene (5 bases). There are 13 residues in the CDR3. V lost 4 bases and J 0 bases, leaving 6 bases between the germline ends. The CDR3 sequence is CASSSQANYGYTF. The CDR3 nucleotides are TGTGCCAGCAGTTCACAGGCTAACTATGGCTACACCTTC.

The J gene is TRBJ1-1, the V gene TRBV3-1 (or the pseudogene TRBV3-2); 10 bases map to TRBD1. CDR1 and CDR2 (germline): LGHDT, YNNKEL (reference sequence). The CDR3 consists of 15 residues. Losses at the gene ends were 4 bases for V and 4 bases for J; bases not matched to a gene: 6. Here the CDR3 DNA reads TGTGCCAGCAGCCCTTGGGGACAGGGGAGCACTGAAGCTTTCTTT. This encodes CASSPWGQGSTEAFF.

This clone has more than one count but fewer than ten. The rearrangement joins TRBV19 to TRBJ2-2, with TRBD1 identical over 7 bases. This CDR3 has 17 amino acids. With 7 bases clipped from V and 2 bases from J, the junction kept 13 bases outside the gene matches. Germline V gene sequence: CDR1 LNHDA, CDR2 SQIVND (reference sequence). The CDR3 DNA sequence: TGTGCCAGTACCCCGTCTCCGGGACAGCCAAACACCGGGGAGCTGTTTTTT. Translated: CASTPSPGQPNTGELFF.

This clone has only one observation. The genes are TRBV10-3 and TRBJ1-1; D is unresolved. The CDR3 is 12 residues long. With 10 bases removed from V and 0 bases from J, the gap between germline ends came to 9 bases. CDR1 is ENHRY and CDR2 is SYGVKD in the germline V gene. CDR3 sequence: CATRTVNTEAFF. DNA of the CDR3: TGTGCCACCCGGACGGTGAACACTGAAGCTTTCTTT.

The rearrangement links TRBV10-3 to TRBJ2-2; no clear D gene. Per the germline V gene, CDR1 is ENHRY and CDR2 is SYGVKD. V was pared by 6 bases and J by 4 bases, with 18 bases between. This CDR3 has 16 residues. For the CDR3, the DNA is TGTGCCATCAGCAGCAGGACGGCCCCGGTCACCGGGGAGCTGTTTTTT. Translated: CAISSRTAPVTGELFF.

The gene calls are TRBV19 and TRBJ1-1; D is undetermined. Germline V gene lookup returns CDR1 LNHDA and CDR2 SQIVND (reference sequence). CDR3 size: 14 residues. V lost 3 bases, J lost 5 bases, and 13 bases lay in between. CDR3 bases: TGTGCCAGTAGTATTGCGAGAATGGGGACTGAAGCTTTCTTT. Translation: CASSIARMGTEAFF. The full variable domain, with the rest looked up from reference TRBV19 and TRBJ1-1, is DGGITQSPKYLFRKEGQNVTLSCEQNLNHDAMYWYRQDPGQGLRLIYYSQIVNDFQKGDIAEGYSVSREKKESFPLTVTSAQKNPTAFYLCASSIARMGTEAFFGQGTRLTVV.

The CDR3 sequence: CASSQGGAYEQYF. For the CDR3, the DNA is TGTGCCAGCTCCCAGGGGGGCGCGTACGAGCAGTACTTC. The V and J genes are TRBV18 and TRBJ2-7, with D perhaps matching TRBD1 (7 bases). CDR3 length: 13 amino acids. Between the trimmed V and J ends, which lost 6 bases and 4 bases, there was a span of 13 bases. The germline CDR1 and CDR2 sequences are KGHSH and LQKENI.

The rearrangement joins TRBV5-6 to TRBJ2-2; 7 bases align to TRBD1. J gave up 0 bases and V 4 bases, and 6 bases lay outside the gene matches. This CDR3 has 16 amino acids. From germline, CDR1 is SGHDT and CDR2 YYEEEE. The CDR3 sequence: CASSDAGTANTGELFF. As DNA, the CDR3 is TGTGCCAGCAGCGATGCCGGGACAGCGAACACCGGGGAGCTGTTTTTT.

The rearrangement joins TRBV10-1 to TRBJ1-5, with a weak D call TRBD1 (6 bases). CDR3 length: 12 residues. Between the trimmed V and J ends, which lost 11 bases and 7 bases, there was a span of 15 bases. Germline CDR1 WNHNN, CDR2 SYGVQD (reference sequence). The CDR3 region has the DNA TGCGCCGGGTGGGGGCGTCAGCAGCCCCAGCATTTT. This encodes CAGWGRQQPQHF.

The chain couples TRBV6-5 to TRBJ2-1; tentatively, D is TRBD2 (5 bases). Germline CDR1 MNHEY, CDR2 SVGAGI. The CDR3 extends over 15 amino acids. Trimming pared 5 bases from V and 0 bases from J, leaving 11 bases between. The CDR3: CASSPRTPSYNEQFF. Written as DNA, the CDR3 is TGTGCCAGCAGTCCCCGGACTCCCTCCTACAATGAGCAGTTCTTC.